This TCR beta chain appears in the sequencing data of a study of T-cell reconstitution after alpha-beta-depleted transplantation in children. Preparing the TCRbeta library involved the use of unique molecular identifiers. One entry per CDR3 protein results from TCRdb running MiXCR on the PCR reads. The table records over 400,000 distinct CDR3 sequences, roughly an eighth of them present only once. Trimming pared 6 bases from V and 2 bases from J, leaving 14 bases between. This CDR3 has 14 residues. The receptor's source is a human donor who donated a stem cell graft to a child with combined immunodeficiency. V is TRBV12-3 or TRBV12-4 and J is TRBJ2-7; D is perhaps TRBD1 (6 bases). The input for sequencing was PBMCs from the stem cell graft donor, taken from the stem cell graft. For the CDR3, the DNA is TGTGCCAGCAGGAAGGGACACGGCACCTACGAGCAGTACTTC. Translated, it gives CASRKGHGTYEQYF.